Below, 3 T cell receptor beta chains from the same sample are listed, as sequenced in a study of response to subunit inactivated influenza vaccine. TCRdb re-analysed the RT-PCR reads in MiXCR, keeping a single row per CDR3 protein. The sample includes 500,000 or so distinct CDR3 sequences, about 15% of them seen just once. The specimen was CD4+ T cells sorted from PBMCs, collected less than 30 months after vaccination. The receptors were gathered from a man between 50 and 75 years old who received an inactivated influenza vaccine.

The CDR3 protein is CASRRGTVSYNEQFF. For the CDR3, the DNA is TGTGCCAGCAGAAGGGGGACAGTCTCCTACAATGAGCAGTTCTTC. The chain has TRBV2 and TRBJ2-1; 7 bases are a match to TRBD1. The germline V gene has CDR1 SNHLY and CDR2 FYNNEI. The CDR3 has 15 residues. After removal of 6 bases from V and 0 bases from J, the junction contained 5 bases not matched to a gene.

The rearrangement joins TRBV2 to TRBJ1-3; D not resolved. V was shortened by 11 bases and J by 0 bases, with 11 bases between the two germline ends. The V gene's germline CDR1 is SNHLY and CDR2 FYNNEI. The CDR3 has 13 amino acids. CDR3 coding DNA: TGTGCCTCGCTAAGGGACTCTGGAAACACCATATATTTT. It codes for CASLRDSGNTIYF.

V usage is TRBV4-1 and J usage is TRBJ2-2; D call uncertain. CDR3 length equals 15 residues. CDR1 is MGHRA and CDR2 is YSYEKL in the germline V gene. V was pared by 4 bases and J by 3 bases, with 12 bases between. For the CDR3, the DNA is TGCGCCAGCAGCCGATCGCTGCCCTACACCGGGGAGCTGTTTTTT. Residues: CASSRSLPYTGELFF.